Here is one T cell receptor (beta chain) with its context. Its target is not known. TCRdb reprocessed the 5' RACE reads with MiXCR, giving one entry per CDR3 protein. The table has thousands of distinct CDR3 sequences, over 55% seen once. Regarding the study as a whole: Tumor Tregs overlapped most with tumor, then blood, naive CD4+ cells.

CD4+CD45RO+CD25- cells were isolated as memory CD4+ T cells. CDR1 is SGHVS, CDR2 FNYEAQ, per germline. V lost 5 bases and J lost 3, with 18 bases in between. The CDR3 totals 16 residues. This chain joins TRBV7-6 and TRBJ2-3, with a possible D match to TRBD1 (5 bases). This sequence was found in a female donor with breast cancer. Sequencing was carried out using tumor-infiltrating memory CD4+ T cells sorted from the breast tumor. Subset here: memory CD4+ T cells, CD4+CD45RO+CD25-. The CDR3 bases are TGTGCCAGCAGCCCTCGCCAGGGCATTAGGACAGATACGCAGTATTTT. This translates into CASSPRQGIRTDTQYF.